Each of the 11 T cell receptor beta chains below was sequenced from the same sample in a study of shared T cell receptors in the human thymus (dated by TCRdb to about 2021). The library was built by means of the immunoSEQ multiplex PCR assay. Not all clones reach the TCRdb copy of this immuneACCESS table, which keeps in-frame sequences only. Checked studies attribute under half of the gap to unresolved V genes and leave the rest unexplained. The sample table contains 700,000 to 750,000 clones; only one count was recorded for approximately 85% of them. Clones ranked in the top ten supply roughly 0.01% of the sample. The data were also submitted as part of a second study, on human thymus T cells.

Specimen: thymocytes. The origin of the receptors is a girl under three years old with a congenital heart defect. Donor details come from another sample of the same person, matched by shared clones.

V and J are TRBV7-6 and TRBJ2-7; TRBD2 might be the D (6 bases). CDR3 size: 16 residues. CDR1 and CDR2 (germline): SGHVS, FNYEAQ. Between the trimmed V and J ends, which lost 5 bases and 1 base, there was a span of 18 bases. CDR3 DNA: TGTGCCAGCAGCCCCGGACACGGGCGGGGTTCCTACGAGCAGTACTTC. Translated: CASSPGHGRGSYEQYF. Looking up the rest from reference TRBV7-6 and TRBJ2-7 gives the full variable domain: GAGVSQSPRYKVTKRGQDVALRCDPISGHVSLYWYRQALGQGPEFLTYFNYEAQQDKSGLPNDRFSAERPEGSISTLTIQRTEQRDSAMYRCASSPGHGRGSYEQYFGPGTRLTVT.

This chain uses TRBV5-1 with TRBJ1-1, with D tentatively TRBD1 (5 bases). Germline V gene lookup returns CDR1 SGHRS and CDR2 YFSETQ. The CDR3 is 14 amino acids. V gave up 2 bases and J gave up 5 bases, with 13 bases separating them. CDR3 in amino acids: CASSFGGLGTEAFF. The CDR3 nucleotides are TGCGCCAGCAGCTTTGGGGGACTCGGGACTGAAGCTTTCTTT.

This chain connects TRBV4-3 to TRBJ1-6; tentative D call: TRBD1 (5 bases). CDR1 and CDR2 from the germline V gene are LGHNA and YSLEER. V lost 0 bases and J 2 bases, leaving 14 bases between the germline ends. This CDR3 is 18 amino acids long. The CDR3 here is CASSQDVSKGTYNSPLHF. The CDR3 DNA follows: TGCGCCAGCAGCCAAGATGTGAGCAAGGGGACCTATAATTCACCCCTCCACTTT.

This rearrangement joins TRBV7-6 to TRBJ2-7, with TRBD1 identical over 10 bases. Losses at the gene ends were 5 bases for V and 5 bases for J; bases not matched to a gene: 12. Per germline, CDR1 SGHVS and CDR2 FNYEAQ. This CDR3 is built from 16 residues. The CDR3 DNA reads TGTGCCAGCAGCCCATCCCCCGGACAGGGGGACCACGAGCAGTACTTC. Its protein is CASSPSPGQGDHEQYF.

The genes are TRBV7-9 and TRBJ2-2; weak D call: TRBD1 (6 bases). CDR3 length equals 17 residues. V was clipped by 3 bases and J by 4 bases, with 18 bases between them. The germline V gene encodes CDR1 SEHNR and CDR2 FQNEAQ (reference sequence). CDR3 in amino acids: CASSFAGTIKATGELFF. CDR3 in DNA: TGTGCCAGCAGCTTTGCCGGGACAATAAAGGCCACCGGGGAGCTGTTTTTT.

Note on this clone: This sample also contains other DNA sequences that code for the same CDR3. The CDR3 sequence: CASTAGVNSPLHF. The CDR3 bases are TGCGCCAGCACGGCAGGGGTCAATTCACCCCTCCACTTT. This sequence joins TRBV5-1 and TRBJ1-6, with D perhaps TRBD1 (6 bases). V gave up 6 bases and J gave up 7 bases, with 11 bases separating them. The CDR3 totals 13 residues. The germline V gene has CDR1 SGHRS and CDR2 YFSETQ. Full variable domain (rest looked up from reference TRBV5-1 and TRBJ1-6): KAGVTQTPRYLIKTRGQQVTLSCSPISGHRSVSWYQQTPGQGLQFLFEYFSETQRNKGNFPGRFSGRQFSNSRSEMNVSTLELGDSALYLCASTAGVNSPLHFGNGTRLTVT.

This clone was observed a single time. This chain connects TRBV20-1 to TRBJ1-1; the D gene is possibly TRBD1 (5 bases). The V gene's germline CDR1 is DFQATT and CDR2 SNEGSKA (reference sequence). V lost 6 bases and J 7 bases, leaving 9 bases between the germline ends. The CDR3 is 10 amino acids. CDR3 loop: CSARQFEAFF. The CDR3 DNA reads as TGCAGTGCAAGACAGTTTGAAGCTTTCTTT.

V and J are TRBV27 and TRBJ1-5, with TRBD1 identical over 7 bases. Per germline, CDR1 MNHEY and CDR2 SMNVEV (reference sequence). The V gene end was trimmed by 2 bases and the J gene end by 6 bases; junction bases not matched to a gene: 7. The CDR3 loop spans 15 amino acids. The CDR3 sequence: CASSLEGAGGQPQHF. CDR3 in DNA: TGTGCCAGCAGTTTAGAAGGGGCAGGGGGTCAGCCCCAGCATTTT.

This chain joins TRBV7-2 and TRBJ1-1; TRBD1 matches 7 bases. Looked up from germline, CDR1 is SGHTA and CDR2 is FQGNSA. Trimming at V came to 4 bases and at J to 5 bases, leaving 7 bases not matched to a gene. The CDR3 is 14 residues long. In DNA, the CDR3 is TGTGCCAGCAGCTCGGAGAGGACAGGAACTGAAGCTTTCTTT. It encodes CASSSERTGTEAFF.

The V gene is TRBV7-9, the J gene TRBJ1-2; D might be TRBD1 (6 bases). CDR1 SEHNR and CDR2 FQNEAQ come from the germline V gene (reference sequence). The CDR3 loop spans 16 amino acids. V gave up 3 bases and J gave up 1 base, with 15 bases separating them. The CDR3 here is CASSFYYRELNYGYTF. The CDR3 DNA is TGTGCCAGCAGCTTTTATTACAGGGAGCTTAACTATGGCTACACCTTC.

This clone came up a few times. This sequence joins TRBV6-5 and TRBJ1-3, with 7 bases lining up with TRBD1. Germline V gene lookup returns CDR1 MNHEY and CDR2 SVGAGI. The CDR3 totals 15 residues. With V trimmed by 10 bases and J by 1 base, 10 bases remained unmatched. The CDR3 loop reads CATRRDSFSGNTIYF. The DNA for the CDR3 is TGTGCCACACGAAGGGACAGCTTTTCTGGAAACACCATATATTTT.